The 14 T cell receptor beta chains reported below all come from one sample, sequenced in a study of glioma-infiltrating T cells after dendritic cell vaccination. Sequencing used immunoSEQ multiplex PCR; TCRdb keeps in-frame clones, though not all of them. This table holds about 49,000 clones, approximately 83% found once. The sample was blood, taken before dendritic cell vaccination. These receptors were taken from a human donor with glioblastoma.

This CDR3 reads CASSPGTSAIEQYF. DNA for the CDR3: TGTGCCAGCAGCCCTGGGACTAGCGCCATCGAGCAGTACTTC. V is TRBV13 and J is TRBJ2-7, with 10 bases that match TRBD2. Trimming removed 5 bases from V and 6 bases from J; junction bases left unmatched: 7. This CDR3 region has 14 residues. CDR1 is PRHDT, CDR2 FYEKMQ, per germline (reference sequence). The whole variable domain, filled in from reference TRBV13 and TRBJ2-7, reads AAGVIQSPRHLIKEKRETATLKCYPIPRHDTVYWYQQGPGQDPQFLISFYEKMQSDKGSIPDRFSAQQFSDYHSELNMSSLELGDSALYFCASSPGTSAIEQYFGPGTRLTVT.

The chain is built from TRBV4-3 and TRBJ1-6; tentative D call: TRBD1 (5 bases). The CDR3 consists of 13 residues. Per germline, CDR1 LGHNA and CDR2 YSLEER. Trimming shortened V by 1 base and J by 10 bases, and 8 bases separated the two germline ends. As DNA, the CDR3 is TGCGCCAGCAGCCAAGTGGGGGGGTCACCCCTCCACTTT. Translation: CASSQVGGSPLHF.

V is TRBV6-5 and J is TRBJ1-2, with TRBD1 as a possible D gene (5 bases). Looked up from germline, CDR1 is MNHEY and CDR2 is SVGAGI. V gave up 0 bases and J gave up 3 bases, with 8 bases separating them. The CDR3 is 14 amino acids. The CDR3 loop is CASSYSRGDYGYTF. The CDR3 nucleotides are TGTGCCAGCAGTTACTCGCGGGGGGACTATGGCTACACCTTC.

This rearrangement joins TRBV30 to TRBJ1-4, with a weak D call TRBD1 (5 bases). In germline, CDR1 is GTSNPN, CDR2 SVGIG (reference sequence). This CDR3 is built from 11 residues. The ends were cut back, 5 bases at V and 7 bases at J, with 8 bases in the middle. As DNA, the CDR3 is TGTGCCTGGGGACAAGCTGAAAAACTGTTTTTT. It encodes CAWGQAEKLFF.

This rearrangement joins TRBV5-4 to TRBJ2-2, with D tentatively TRBD2 (6 bases). Looked up from germline, CDR1 is SGHNT and CDR2 is YYREEE (reference sequence). The CDR3 loop spans 14 amino acids. CDR3 in DNA: TGTGCTACGACTAGGGTCGTGGACACCGGGGAGCTGTTTTTT. Translated: CATTRVVDTGELFF.

This clone occurred once. The rearrangement joins TRBV5-4 to TRBJ1-2; TRBD1 matches 9 bases. V gave up 4 bases and J gave up 7 bases; unmatched junction bases: 8. CDR3 length equals 14 residues. Germline assignment: CDR1 SGHNT and CDR2 YYREEE (reference sequence). CDR3 sequence (DNA): TGTGCCAGCAGCCCTCCTACAGGGGGCGGTGGCTACACCTTC. Its protein product is CASSPPTGGGGYTF.

The chain links TRBV5-1 to TRBJ1-2, with a tentative D call TRBD1 (6 bases). The CDR3 has 12 amino acids. Germline V gene lookup returns CDR1 SGHRS and CDR2 YFSETQ. V was shortened by 2 bases and J by 8 bases, with 10 bases between the two germline ends. This chain's CDR3 is CASSLGGEGYTF. The CDR3 DNA is TGCGCCAGCAGCTTAGGGGGGGAAGGCTACACCTTC.

This sequence joins TRBV21-1 and TRBJ2-5; the DNA was not compared with TRBD2, the D call given in the table. TRBV21-1 is recorded as a pseudogene. The CDR3 runs to 18 residues. In nucleotides, the CDR3 is TGTGCCAGCAGCAGGTTGCTTTCGACTAGCGGGGATCAAGAGACCCAGTACTTC. Its protein product is CASSRLLSTSGDQETQYF.

The chain links TRBV7-2 to TRBJ2-5; weak D call: TRBD1 (7 bases). V dropped 2 bases and J dropped 1 base, with 11 bases sitting between them. CDR3 length: 15 amino acids. Germline V gene data show CDR1 as SGHTA and CDR2 as FQGNSA. CDR3 nucleotide sequence: TGTGCCAGCAGCTTATGGCAGGGGGGCCAAGAGACCCAGTACTTC. Protein product: CASSLWQGGQETQYF.

The V gene is TRBV5-1, the J gene TRBJ2-3, with a possible D match to TRBD1 (6 bases). The germline V gene encodes CDR1 SGHRS and CDR2 YFSETQ. This CDR3 comprises 15 residues. The ends were cut back, 0 bases at V and 5 bases at J, with 13 bases in the middle. The CDR3 DNA is TGCGCCAGCAGCTTGGGGGCAGGGGTGATAGATACGCAGTATTTT. It encodes CASSLGAGVIDTQYF.

The chain has TRBV2 and TRBJ2-5; the match to TRBD2 covers 9 bases. This CDR3 contains 15 residues. The ends lost 4 bases at V and 1 base at J; junction bases unmatched: 4. Germline V gene data show CDR1 as SNHLY and CDR2 as FYNNEI. The CDR3 DNA reads TGTGCCAGCAGTGTTCCTAGCGGGGCCCAAGAGACCCAGTACTTC. This gives the protein CASSVPSGAQETQYF.

This clone is a singleton in its sample. The genes are TRBV14 and TRBJ2-7, with D perhaps matching TRBD2 (5 bases). The ends were cut back, 3 bases at V and 2 bases at J, with 20 bases in the middle. CDR1 and CDR2 from the germline V gene are SGHDN and FVKESK. This CDR3 contains 17 residues. The CDR3 coding sequence is TGTGCCAGCAGCCACCGCCTGATTACAGCGGTACCCTACGAGCAGTACTTC. As protein: CASSHRLITAVPYEQYF.

J is TRBJ2-5 and V is TRBV19, with no clear D. V shed 6 bases and J shed 2 bases, with 4 bases lying between them. CDR1 and CDR2 from the germline V gene are LNHDA and SQIVND (reference sequence). This CDR3 is built from 11 residues. In DNA, the CDR3 is TGTGCCAGTAGACAGCAAGAGACCCAGTACTTC. Its protein is CASRQQETQYF.

Of note for this clone: At one end, the junction sequence differs from germline, possibly due to a read error. In DNA, the CDR3 is TGTGCCAGCAGCTCACCCTCTGGACAGGGAACTCGATTC. Protein product: CASSSPSGQGTRF. This sequence joins TRBV5-6 and TRBJ2-7; 8 nucleotides agree with TRBD1. CDR1 is SGHDT, CDR2 YYEEEE, per germline. The CDR3 sequence is 13 residues long.